This T cell receptor (beta chain) was captured by sequencing in a study of cytomegalovirus exposure and HLA in healthy donors. PCR amplification relied on 60 Vbeta primers (plus 13 Jbeta primers). In the source study's methods: A later analysis tallied 65 million to 85 million unique TCR beta chains, 9.5 million to 14 million of them shared. The repertoire was sequenced with immunoSEQ multiplex PCR; TCRdb's copy has only in-frame clones and lacks some. V, J and clone size derive from that table, while D and trimming were established from the DNA sequence. Of about 75,000 clones in the sample, roughly 84% were seen once. Turning to this clone: Its antigen is currently unknown.

V gave up 3 bases and J gave up 5 bases, with 17 bases separating them. This CDR3 contains 16 residues. The V gene's germline CDR1 is SGDLS and CDR2 YYNGEE. Study-wide results and limits: Roughly uniform depth of sequencing across donors was assumed in presence/absence analyses. In vitro confirmation showed three CMV-associated chains to be CMV antigen specific.

Sequenced: PBMCs. This TCR came from a man between 65 and 85 years old in good health and CMV-seropositive. This rearrangement joins TRBV9 to TRBJ2-2, with a weak D call TRBD2 (5 bases). The CDR3 DNA reads TGTGCCAGCAGCGCCAGACCGGACTCTTCGACCGGGGAGCTGTTTTTT. Encoded protein: CASSARPDSSTGELFF.